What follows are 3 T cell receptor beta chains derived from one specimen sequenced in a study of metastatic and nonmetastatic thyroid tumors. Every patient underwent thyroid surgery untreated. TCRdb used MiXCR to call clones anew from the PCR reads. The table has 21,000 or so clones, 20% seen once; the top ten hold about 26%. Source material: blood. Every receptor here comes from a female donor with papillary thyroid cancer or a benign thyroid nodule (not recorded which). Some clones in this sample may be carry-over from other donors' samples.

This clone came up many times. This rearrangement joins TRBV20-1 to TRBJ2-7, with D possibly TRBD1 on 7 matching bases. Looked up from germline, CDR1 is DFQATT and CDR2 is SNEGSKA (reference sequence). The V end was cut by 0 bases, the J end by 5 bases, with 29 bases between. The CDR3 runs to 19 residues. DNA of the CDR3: TGCAGTGCTAGAGATCATTGGGGACAGCTCAACGGGGGTTCGGACGAGCAGTACTTC. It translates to CSARDHWGQLNGGSDEQYF.

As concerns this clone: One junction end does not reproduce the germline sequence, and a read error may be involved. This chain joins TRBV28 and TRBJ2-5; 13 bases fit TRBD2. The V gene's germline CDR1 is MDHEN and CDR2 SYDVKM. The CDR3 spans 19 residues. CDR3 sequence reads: CASSSLPGLAGTDQETQYF. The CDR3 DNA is TGTGCCAGCAGTTCTCTCCCGGGACTAGCGGGAACGGACCAAGAGACACAGTACTTC. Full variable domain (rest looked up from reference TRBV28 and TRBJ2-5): DVKVTQSSRYLVKRTGEKVFLECVQDMDHENMFWYRQDPGLGLRLIYFSYDVKMKEKGDIPEGYSVSREKKERFSLILESASTNQTSMYLCASSSLPGLAGTDQETQYFGPGTRLLVL.

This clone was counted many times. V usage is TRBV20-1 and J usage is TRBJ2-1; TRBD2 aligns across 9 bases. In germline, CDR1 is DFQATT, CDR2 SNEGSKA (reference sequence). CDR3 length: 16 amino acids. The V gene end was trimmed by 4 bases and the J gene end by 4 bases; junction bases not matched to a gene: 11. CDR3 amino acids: CSATNPRTSAYNEQFF. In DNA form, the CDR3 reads TGCAGTGCTACCAACCCCCGGACTAGCGCGTACAATGAGCAGTTCTTC.